Shown below are 18 T cell receptor beta chains from a single sample sequenced in a study of response to subunit inactivated influenza vaccine. TCRdb analysed the RT-PCR reads with MiXCR anew, one entry per CDR3 protein. Of over 750,000 distinct CDR3 sequences in the sample, 21% are singletons; the top ten hold roughly 10%. Sample: PBMCs from blood, taken around 5 days after vaccination. The receptors shown here come from a man aged 45-65 years who received an inactivated influenza vaccine.

The genes are TRBV15 and TRBJ1-5; maybe TRBD1 (5 bases). CDR3 length equals 16 residues. Germline V gene sequence: CDR1 LNHNV, CDR2 YYDKDF (reference sequence). Deletions cut 3 bases from V and 4 bases from J, with 16 bases between. This CDR3 reads CATSSRFDSFNQPQHF. The DNA for the CDR3 is TGTGCCACCAGCAGTAGATTTGACAGTTTTAATCAGCCCCAGCATTTT.

A remark on this clonotype: A junction end diverges from the germline sequence, so it may reflect a read error. This chain's CDR3 is CSAKESGTNVLTF. DNA for the CDR3: TGCAGTGCGAAGGAATCTGGGACCAACGTCCTGACTTTC. This sequence joins TRBV20-1 and TRBJ2-6; D is uncertain. Germline CDR1 and CDR2: DFQATT and SNEGSKA (reference sequence). This CDR3 has 13 amino acids.

This clonotype has just a few counts. This chain connects TRBV20-1 to TRBJ1-5; D is uncertain. Germline V gene data show CDR1 as DFQATT and CDR2 as SNEGSKA (reference sequence). The V gene lost 3 bases and the J gene lost 7 bases, with 10 bases spanning the gap. The CDR3 spans 12 residues. This chain's CDR3 is CSAREGVQPQHF. The CDR3 bases are TGCAGTGCTAGGGAGGGTGTGCAGCCCCAGCATTTT.

This clonotype turned up a few times. The chain combines TRBV7-9 with TRBJ2-3, with unresolved D. This CDR3 has 13 amino acids. Trimming removed 4 bases from V and 2 bases from J, with 7 bases in between. Germline CDR1 and CDR2: SEHNR and FQNEAQ (reference sequence). Written as DNA, the CDR3 is TGTGCCAGCAGCTCCAGAAACACAGATACGCAGTATTTT. Its protein is CASSSRNTDTQYF.

This clonotype occurred many times. The rearrangement uses TRBV12-3 or TRBV12-4 and TRBJ2-1; D is uncertain. Trimming shortened V by 3 bases and J by 2 bases, and 8 bases separated the two germline ends. The CDR3 loop spans 14 amino acids. CDR3 residues: CASSLVSPYNEQFF. The DNA of the CDR3 is TGTGCCAGCAGTTTGGTATCACCCTACAATGAGCAGTTCTTC.

This clonotype was counted only a few times. The rearrangement joins TRBV7-9 to TRBJ1-2, with D possibly being TRBD1 (5 bases). CDR3 length equals 17 residues. The V end lost 4 bases, the J end lost 2 bases, and 20 bases lay between the germline ends. Germline loops: CDR1 SEHNR, CDR2 FQNEAQ (reference sequence). In nucleotides, the CDR3 is TGTGCCAGCAGCTATGCGGCAGGGCCTCACCAGAACTATGGCTACACCTTC. Its protein is CASSYAAGPHQNYGYTF.

The sample holds a few counts of this clonotype. This chain connects TRBV10-2 to TRBJ1-1; D gene uncertain. CDR3 length: 14 residues. The V and J ends lost 5 bases and 0 bases respectively, with 10 bases between them. Germline CDR1 and CDR2: WSHSY and SAAADI. The CDR3, as DNA: TGCGCCAGCAGTAAGCAGAATATGAACACTGAAGCTTTCTTT. Translating it yields CASSKQNMNTEAFF.

The V and J genes are TRBV5-5 and TRBJ2-3, with 11 positions matching TRBD2. The CDR3 extends over 18 amino acids. The J segment lost 2 bases and the V segment lost 0 bases, leaving 8 bases of the junction unmatched. The germline CDR1 and CDR2 sequences are SGHKS and YYEKEE (reference sequence). The DNA of the CDR3 is TGTGCCAGCAGCTTGGGGCTAGCGGGAGGATTGTTCACAGATACGCAGTATTTT. Protein: CASSLGLAGGLFTDTQYF.

Only a few counts were recorded for this clonotype. The CDR3 DNA is TGTGCCAGCAGTTTTACGGGATCCGGTTCACCCCTCCACTTT. Protein product: CASSFTGSGSPLHF. The genes are TRBV12-3 or TRBV12-4 and TRBJ1-6, with D unclear. Trimming removed 3 bases from V and 9 bases from J, with 12 bases in between. This CDR3 contains 14 residues.

The chain is built from TRBV29-1 and TRBJ2-7; D may be TRBD1 or TRBD2 (5 bases each). CDR3 length: 13 amino acids. Germline lookup yields CDR1 SQVTM and CDR2 ANQGSEA. The V and J ends lost 4 bases and 3 bases respectively, with 13 bases between them. The CDR3 DNA follows: TGCAGCGTTGTGGCAGGGAGAAACTACGAGCAGTACTTC. It specifies CSVVAGRNYEQYF.

DNA for the CDR3: TGTGCCAGCAGTTGGGATGGGACCACCGGGGAGCTGTTTTTT. This gives the protein CASSWDGTTGELFF. This rearrangement joins TRBV12-3 or TRBV12-4 to TRBJ2-2; tentatively, D is TRBD1 or TRBD2 (5 bases each). Trimming cost V 4 bases and J 4 bases, with 10 bases left between them. The CDR3 covers 14 residues.

This clonotype was seen a handful of times. This chain links TRBV13 with TRBJ2-1; 9 nucleotides align to TRBD1. CDR3 length: 15 amino acids. CDR1 is PRHDT and CDR2 is FYEKMQ in the germline V gene (reference sequence). V gave up 5 bases and J gave up 1 base; unmatched junction bases: 3. The CDR3 DNA reads TGTGCCAGCAGCAAAGGACAGGGGTCCTACAATGAGCAGTTCTTC. The encoded protein is CASSKGQGSYNEQFF.

In regard to this clonotype: A much larger clone is a single base away; this may be a read error. The rearrangement links TRBV5-1 to TRBJ2-1; no definite D call. Germline assignment: CDR1 SGHRS and CDR2 YFSETQ. This CDR3 contains 17 residues. CDR3 in DNA: TGCGCCAGCAGCTTGGGGATGTCCCGGGTCTCCTACAAGGAGCAGTTCTTC. Translation gives CASSLGMSRVSYKEQFF.

This clonotype was detected a few times. The chain employs TRBV5-5 and TRBJ1-2; 11 bases line up with TRBD1. Germline CDR1 reads SGHKS; CDR2 reads YYEKEE (reference sequence). This CDR3 comprises 17 residues. J lost 0 bases, V lost 4 bases, and 8 bases had no gene match. CDR3 bases: TGTGCCAGCAGCCCTGGACAGGGGGCGCCGACTAACTATGGCTACACCTTC. It translates to CASSPGQGAPTNYGYTF.

This clonotype has only a few counts. The V gene is TRBV18, the J gene TRBJ2-2, with 9 bases matching TRBD2. This CDR3 contains 17 residues. With V trimmed by 0 bases and J by 4 bases, 6 bases remained unmatched. Germline CDR1 is KGHSH and CDR2 is LQKENI. CDR3 coding DNA: TGTGCCAGCTCACCACCGAACCGAGCGGGAGGCACCGGGGAGCTGTTTTTT. Residues: CASSPPNRAGGTGELFF.

CDR3 sequence reads: CASSVRGGSQETQYF. CDR3 nucleotides: TGTGCCAGCAGCGTCCGGGGGGGCAGCCAAGAGACCCAGTACTTC. The chain has TRBV9 and TRBJ2-5; 8 nucleotides align to TRBD2. The V gene end was trimmed by 2 bases and the J gene end by 1 base; junction bases not matched to a gene: 4. CDR3 length: 15 amino acids. CDR1 and CDR2 (germline): SGDLS, YYNGEE.

The chain is built from TRBV4-3 and TRBJ2-4, with 10 positions matching TRBD2. With V trimmed by 4 bases and J by 2 bases, 11 bases remained unmatched. The CDR3 is 18 amino acids. Germline lookup yields CDR1 LGHNA and CDR2 YSLEER. CDR3 bases: TGCGCCAGCAGCCCCATATGGAGCGGGGGGGCCCCCAAAAACATTCAGTACTTC. It is translated as CASSPIWSGGAPKNIQYF.

This clonotype was found many times. The chain uses TRBV5-1 and TRBJ2-7; 7 bases map to TRBD1. CDR1 and CDR2 from the germline V gene are SGHRS and YFSETQ. J lost 2 bases, V lost 2 bases, and 7 bases had no gene match. The CDR3 is made up of 15 amino acids. The CDR3 DNA reads TGCGCCAGCAGCTTAAACAGGGGTAGCACCTACGAGCAGTACTTC. Translated: CASSLNRGSTYEQYF.